This is a list of T cell receptor beta chains from one sample in a study of T cells in Graves' hyperthyroidism and ophthalmopathy. A single record per CDR3 protein comes from TCRdb applying MiXCR to the multiplex PCR reads. This table holds fewer than 800,000 distinct CDR3 sequences, 16% found once. Sample: blood. These receptors originate from a man younger than 35 with Graves' hyperthyroidism. Each CDR3 is given with its conserved first and last residue. Fields, in order: J gene, V gene, clone size, CDR3 protein. The size of a clone is reported for some rows only, either as once, few or many, or as a class for expanded clones.

J: TRBJ2-3; V: TRBV3-1; size: many; CDR3: CASSQDPAGGWADTQYF
J: TRBJ2-5; V: TRBV30; size: many; CDR3: CATKATERRETQYF
J: TRBJ1-1; V: TRBV28; size: many; CDR3: CASSSAGDRALSYAFF
J: TRBJ2-7; V: TRBV28; size: -; CDR3: CASRTQGEYEQYF
J: TRBJ1-2; V: TRBV28; size: -; CDR3: CASRSKLSRGYTF
J: TRBJ2-5; V: TRBV15; size: -; CDR3: CATSVAGVRETQYF
J: TRBJ2-5; V: TRBV20-1; size: few; CDR3: CSAGAGGDGETQYF
J: TRBJ1-2; V: TRBV2; size: few; CDR3: CASSGIDTTYNYGYTF
J: TRBJ1-1; V: TRBV18; size: many; CDR3: CASLQGLDTEAFF
J: TRBJ1-6; V: TRBV29-1; size: -; CDR3: CSEPTGDEGGSPLHF
J: TRBJ1-1; V: TRBV12-3/TRBV12-4; size: many; CDR3: CASSSGLLNTEAFF
J: TRBJ2-5; V: TRBV7-9; size: -; CDR3: CASTQQGGTAGTQYF
J: TRBJ2-7; V: TRBV20-1; size: many; CDR3: CSASVPGQTYEQYF
J: TRBJ2-5; V: TRBV28; size: -; CDR3: CASKEEGETQYF
J: TRBJ2-1; V: TRBV10-2; size: -; CDR3: CASSKGDYNEQFF
J: TRBJ2-5; V: TRBV7-2; size: many; CDR3: CASSPTSGPGETQYF
J: TRBJ2-7; V: TRBV20-1; size: many; CDR3: CSARPGGAYEQYF
J: TRBJ2-6; V: TRBV2; size: few; CDR3: CASSDSGSGANVLTF